This entry lists 11 T cell receptor beta chains sequenced from one sample in a study of OX40 agonist ivuxolimab in advanced cancers. The table came from immunoSEQ multiplex PCR; TCRdb's copy has only in-frame clones and leaves some out. The table lists approximately 82,000 clones, more than 70% of them singletons, with 2% to 3% in the top ten. The sequencing here drew on CD4+ or CD8+ T cells sorted from blood, taken in a trial of the OX40 agonist ivuxolimab. These receptors all stem from an adult with an advanced solid tumor such as melanoma, head and neck, liver or kidney cancer.

The chain links TRBV6-1 to TRBJ1-4, with 7 bases lining up with TRBD1. Looked up from germline, CDR1 is MNHNS and CDR2 is SASEGT. The junction had 5 bases not matched to a gene; V was cut back by 8 bases and J by 5 bases. The CDR3 consists of 13 residues. CDR3: CASRLQGNEKLFF. CDR3 DNA sequence: TGTGCCAGCCGGTTACAGGGGAATGAAAAACTGTTTTTT.

The genes are TRBV6-1 and TRBJ1-3; TRBD1 matches at 8 bases. The V segment lost 6 bases and the J segment 0 bases; nucleotides outside the gene matches: 10. The V gene's germline CDR1 is MNHNS and CDR2 SASEGT. This CDR3 spans 17 amino acids. The CDR3: CASREQPGQVSGNTIYF. CDR3 DNA: TGTGCCAGCAGAGAACAGCCGGGACAGGTCTCTGGAAACACCATATATTTT.

This clone was detected only a few times. This chain connects TRBV19 to TRBJ2-1; D gene uncertain. V lost 1 base to trimming and J lost 7 bases, with 5 bases between them. Germline loops: CDR1 LNHDA, CDR2 SQIVND (reference sequence). The CDR3 totals 12 residues. CDR3 DNA: TGTGCCAGTAGTATAGTGGGTAATGAGCAGTTCTTC. Residues: CASSIVGNEQFF.

This chain joins TRBV4-1 and TRBJ1-2; no clear D. Trimming stripped 2 bases from V and 6 bases from J, with 13 bases between. The germline V gene has CDR1 MGHRA and CDR2 YSYEKL. The CDR3 contains 14 residues. The chain's CDR3 is CASSQPQHKDGYTF. The DNA for the CDR3 is TGCGCCAGCAGCCAACCTCAGCACAAGGATGGCTACACCTTC.

This clone occurred once. Other nucleotide sequences from this sample produce the same CDR3. The chain combines TRBV30 with TRBJ2-3; 10 bases line up with TRBD2. The CDR3 has 15 residues. Germline V CDR1 and CDR2: GTSNPN, SVGIG (reference sequence). V lost 6 bases and J lost 6; bases outside the gene matches: 12. The CDR3 protein is CACSKGLAGVDTQYF. As DNA, the CDR3 is TGTGCCTGCTCCAAGGGGCTAGCGGGGGTCGATACGCAGTATTTT.

The chain couples TRBV7-3 to TRBJ1-1; D gene uncertain. The CDR3 extends over 16 amino acids. Trimming took off 1 base at V and 3 bases at J, with 15 bases between the two ends. The germline CDR1 and CDR2 sequences are SGHTA and FQGTGA. CDR3 sequence reads: CASSLSGPSRYTEAFF. CDR3 bases: TGTGCCAGCAGCTTAAGTGGCCCTTCCAGGTACACTGAAGCTTTCTTT.

The chain links TRBV4-2 to TRBJ2-3, with D possibly matching TRBD2 (7 bases). In germline, CDR1 is LGHNA, CDR2 YNFKEQ. The CDR3 contains 17 residues. Trimming took 0 bases from V and 2 from J, leaving 15 bases between them. The CDR3 loop is CASSQDWGGTSTDTQYF. The CDR3 DNA follows: TGTGCCAGCAGCCAAGATTGGGGGGGCACATCCACAGATACGCAGTATTTT.

The rearrangement joins TRBV4-1 to TRBJ1-2; 7 bases align to TRBD1. V lost 6 bases and J lost 3; bases outside the gene matches: 10. Germline V lookup: CDR1 MGHRA, CDR2 YSYEKL. The CDR3 extends over 15 amino acids. Here the CDR3 DNA reads TGCGCCAGCAGGACTTTGGGACAGCGAGACTATGGCTACACCTTC. Its protein product is CASRTLGQRDYGYTF.

This clone came up once. The junction differs from germline at one of its ends, possibly a read error. V usage is TRBV11-2 and J usage is TRBJ2-4, with 9 bases lining up with TRBD1. The V gene's germline CDR1 is SGHAT and CDR2 FQNNGV. The CDR3 length is 14 residues. The CDR3 loop reads CASSSQGATNIQYF. DNA for the CDR3: TGTGCCAGCAGCTCACAGGGGGCCACAAACATTCAGTACTTC.

With respect to this clone: Germline and junction disagree at one end, which may indicate a read error. The chain joins TRBV5-1 to TRBJ2-3, with 12 nucleotides matching TRBD1. From germline, CDR1 is SGHRS and CDR2 YFSETQ. The CDR3 has 14 residues. CDR3 protein: CASSLNGGQGAADF. CDR3 in DNA: TGCGCCAGCAGCCTCAACGGGGGACAGGGGGCTGCGGATTTT. Complete variable domain (other parts from reference TRBV5-1 and TRBJ2-3): KAGVTQTPRYLIKTRGQQVTLSCSPISGHRSVSWYQQTPGQGLQFLFEYFSETQRNKGNFPGRFSGRQFSNSRSEMNVSTLELGDSALYLCASSLNGGQGAADFGPGTRLTVL.

This clone is a singleton in its sample. The gene calls are TRBV5-1 and TRBJ1-2, with D perhaps matching TRBD1 (5 bases). CDR1 is SGHRS and CDR2 is YFSETQ in the germline V gene. This CDR3 is built from 16 residues. The ends were cut back, 1 base at V and 0 bases at J, with 13 bases in the middle. The CDR3 DNA reads as TGCGCCAGCAGCTTGTTTGGGGACCGCTCTAACTATGGCTACACCTTC. Its translation: CASSLFGDRSNYGYTF.